This TCR beta chain was recovered during a study of T cells in Graves' hyperthyroidism and ophthalmopathy. TCR beta CDR3 sequences were amplified from RNA transcripts. TCR CDR3 regions were first amplified by RT-PCR with HTBI primers. From the multiplex PCR reads, TCRdb called clonotypes with MiXCR, one entry per CDR3 protein. This sample has about 610,000 distinct CDR3 sequences, with roughly 14% found just once. This CDR3 contains 15 residues. V lost 0 bases to trimming and J lost 4 bases, with 9 bases between them. In germline, CDR1 is LGHDT, CDR2 YNNKEL (reference sequence). Sequencing was performed on blood. The chain couples TRBV3-1 to TRBJ2-2; unclear D gene. The receptor was isolated from a woman in her 40s with Graves' ophthalmopathy. This CDR3 is CASSQDGGFTGELFF. CDR3 in DNA: TGTGCCAGCAGCCAAGATGGCGGTTTCACCGGGGAGCTGTTTTTT.